These 32 T cell receptor beta chains were all obtained from the same sample, sequenced in a study of blood T cells in healthy people across ages. With a J-beta primer mix and a sample-barcoded 5' primer, a second PCR ran about 6 to 11 cycles. TCRdb redid the calling of the 5' RACE reads with MiXCR, one entry per CDR3 protein. Among around 750,000 distinct CDR3 sequences listed, around half were seen once. Sequenced input: blood. These receptors originate from a man at least 80 years old in good health.

V usage is TRBV11-3 and J usage is TRBJ2-1, with D tentatively TRBD2 (5 bases). Germline assignment: CDR1 SGHNT and CDR2 YENEEA. The ends were cut back, 0 bases at V and 10 bases at J, with 16 bases in the middle. The CDR3 is made up of 15 amino acids. CDR3 region: CASSLDPSGLREQFF. The CDR3 nucleotides are TGTGCCAGCAGCTTAGATCCATCCGGACTGCGAGAGCAGTTCTTC.

The rearrangement links TRBV20-1 to TRBJ2-1; 7 nucleotides line up with TRBD2. The V segment lost 8 bases and the J segment 8 bases; nucleotides outside the gene matches: 9. Germline V gives CDR1 DFQATT, CDR2 SNEGSKA (reference sequence). The CDR3 contains 12 residues. CDR3 coding DNA: TGCAGTCTGGCGGGAGCGGTCTATGAGCAGTTCTTC. Residues: CSLAGAVYEQFF.

The chain has TRBV6-1 and TRBJ1-6; TRBD1 is a possible D gene (6 bases). In germline, CDR1 is MNHNS, CDR2 SASEGT. V lost 0 bases and J lost 7, with 10 bases in between. This CDR3 is 15 amino acids long. CDR3 amino acids: CASSEAGGGNSPLHF. For the CDR3, the DNA is TGTGCCAGCAGTGAAGCCGGGGGCGGAAATTCACCCCTCCACTTT.

This rearrangement joins TRBV2 to TRBJ1-1; D remains ambiguous. V was pared by 4 bases and J by 7 bases, with 13 bases between. The CDR3 spans 13 residues. Germline V gene data show CDR1 as SNHLY and CDR2 as FYNNEI. The CDR3 loop is CASSGEVFGEAFF. The DNA of the CDR3 is TGTGCCAGCAGTGGTGAGGTATTTGGTGAAGCTTTCTTT.

In regard to this clonotype: One end of the junction does not line up with germline, which may come from a read error. This chain joins TRBV15 and TRBJ1-5; TRBD1 matches at 7 bases. Looked up from germline, CDR1 is LNHNV and CDR2 is YYDKDF (reference sequence). The CDR3 runs 14 residues. CDR3 sequence reads: CATGRQGVSQPQHF. The CDR3 DNA sequence: TGTGCCACCGGCAGGCAGGGGGTTAGTCAGCCCCAGCATTTT. Complete variable domain (other parts from reference TRBV15 and TRBJ1-5): DAMVIQNPRYQVTQFGKPVTLSCSQTLNHNVMYWYQQKSSQAPKLLFHYYDKDFNNEADTPDNFQSRRPNTSFCFLDIRSPGLGDTAMYLCATGRQGVSQPQHFGDGTRLSIL.

This sequence joins TRBV7-9 and TRBJ1-1, with 12 bases matching TRBD1. In germline, CDR1 is SEHNR, CDR2 FQNEAQ (reference sequence). This CDR3 is built from 14 residues. J lost 10 bases, V lost 0 bases, and 3 bases had no gene match. CDR3 region: CASSLAGQGASAFF. The CDR3, as DNA: TGTGCCAGCAGCTTAGCGGGACAGGGGGCGTCAGCTTTCTTT.

A few counts support this clonotype. The V call is TRBV20-1, the J call TRBJ2-2; D unresolved. Trimming took off 1 base at V and 5 bases at J, with 14 bases between the two ends. CDR3 length: 15 amino acids. Germline CDR1 and CDR2: DFQATT and SNEGSKA (reference sequence). The DNA of the CDR3 is TGCAGTGCTAGAGCGGCCCTTGTCATAACCGGGGAGCTGTTTTTT. Its translation is CSARAALVITGELFF.

This rearrangement joins TRBV9 to TRBJ1-1; tentatively, D is TRBD1 (5 bases). V gave up 0 bases and J gave up 0 bases, with 15 bases separating them. The CDR3 has 17 residues. Germline CDR1 is SGDLS and CDR2 is YYNGEE. CDR3 region: CASSVDPPGGMNTEAFF. In DNA form, the CDR3 reads TGTGCCAGCAGCGTAGACCCCCCCGGGGGAATGAACACTGAAGCTTTCTTT.

The V and J genes are TRBV10-3 and TRBJ2-3; D is ambiguous. V was cut by 2 bases and J by 4 bases, with 7 bases left in between. This CDR3 comprises 13 residues. Germline V gene data show CDR1 as ENHRY and CDR2 as SYGVKD. CDR3 bases: TGTGCCATCAGTGAGGGCCGTGCAGATACGCAGTATTTT. Protein: CAISEGRADTQYF.

A few counts support this clonotype. The chain uses TRBV6-2 or TRBV6-3 and TRBJ2-7; 9 nucleotides align to TRBD2. The length of the CDR3 is 16 residues. Germline CDR1 reads MNHEY; CDR2 reads SVGEGT. V was pared by 6 bases and J by 2 bases, with 11 bases of the junction left unmatched. The CDR3 bases are TGTGCCAGCAGCGAACCTCTAGCGGGATATACCTACGAGCAGTACTTC. Translation: CASSEPLAGYTYEQYF.

The V and J genes are TRBV12-3 or TRBV12-4 and TRBJ2-1; the match to TRBD1 covers 7 bases. The end of the DNA fits TRBJ2-7 better, so the J call may be wrong. The CDR3 has 15 amino acids. The CDR3 loop is CASSPPGQPYNEQYF. The CDR3 region has the DNA TGTGCCAGCAGTCCCCCGGGACAGCCTTACAATGAGCAGTACTTC.

The chain is built from TRBV12-3 or TRBV12-4 and TRBJ2-5; D gene unclear. The tail of the sequence fits TRBJ2-7 better, so the J call may be wrong. The CDR3 spans 12 residues. The CDR3 coding sequence is TGTGCCAGCAGTTTTATCCTCTACGAGCAGTACTTC. Its translation: CASSFILYEQYF.

V and J are TRBV9 and TRBJ1-1; unclear D gene. V was shortened by 4 bases and J by 2 bases, with 12 bases between the two germline ends. This CDR3 spans 14 amino acids. Germline values: CDR1 SGDLS, CDR2 YYNGEE. CDR3 amino acids: CASSRSGTNTEAFF. The CDR3 nucleotides are TGTGCCAGCAGCCGGTCGGGCACCAACACTGAAGCTTTCTTT.

CDR3 in amino acids: CSASGAGGYGYTF. In DNA form, the CDR3 reads TGCAGTGCTAGTGGTGCCGGGGGCTATGGCTACACCTTC. The V call is TRBV20-1, the J call TRBJ1-2; D may be TRBD1 (5 bases). The CDR3 is 13 amino acids. Between the trimmed V and J ends, which lost 3 bases and 4 bases, there was a span of 12 bases. Looked up from germline, CDR1 is DFQATT and CDR2 is SNEGSKA (reference sequence).

This clonotype was detected only a few times. The chain couples TRBV12-3 or TRBV12-4 to TRBJ2-7; D is unresolved. The ends were cut back, 6 bases at V and 7 bases at J, with 19 bases in the middle. The CDR3 sequence is 14 residues long. The CDR3 region has the DNA TGTGCCAGCAGCCGAGAGAGGAGCTCAAGGGAGCAGTACTTC. This gives the protein CASSRERSSREQYF.

Notes on this clonotype: The germline gene is not matched at one end of the junction; a read error may be the cause. The V and J genes are TRBV3-1 and TRBJ1-1; D not resolved. This CDR3 contains 13 residues. Germline V gene data show CDR1 as LGHDT and CDR2 as YNNKEL (reference sequence). In DNA form, the CDR3 reads TGTGCCAGCAGCCAAGACCTCTTCTCTGAGGCTTTCTTT. It yields the protein CASSQDLFSEAFF.

Of note for this clonotype: The junction differs from germline at one of its ends, possibly a read error. V usage is TRBV29-1 and J usage is TRBJ2-7; D is possibly TRBD2 (6 bases). From germline, CDR1 is SQVTM and CDR2 ANQGSEA. The CDR3 runs to 15 residues. DNA of the CDR3: TGCAGCGTTAAAGAGGGCGGGAAGAGCTCCTACGAGCAGTACTTC. Translated, it gives CSVKEGGKSSYEQYF.

This clonotype was seen only once. The V call is TRBV27, the J call TRBJ2-7; 7 bases are a match to TRBD1. Judging by the DNA end, TRBJ2-1 fits better; the J call may be wrong. The V gene's germline CDR1 is MNHEY and CDR2 SMNVEV (reference sequence). The CDR3 runs to 14 residues. The CDR3 loop reads CASSPGGRGYEQFF. The DNA of the CDR3 is TGTGCCAGCAGCCCAGGGGGTAGGGGCTACGAGCAGTTCTTC.

V usage is TRBV10-3 and J usage is TRBJ2-3; 7 nucleotides agree with TRBD1. This CDR3 is built from 16 residues. Unmatched junction bases numbered 20, after V lost 3 bases and J lost 14 bases. Germline CDR1 is ENHRY and CDR2 is SYGVKD. For the CDR3, the DNA is TGTGCCATCAGTGAACCGACAGGGAAAGGGGACAGATACGCGTATTTT. It yields the protein CAISEPTGKGDRYAYF.

This chain links TRBV5-8 with TRBJ1-5; TRBD1 might be the D (5 bases). The CDR3 length is 14 residues. The germline CDR1 and CDR2 sequences are SGHTS and YDEGEE. V lost 0 bases and J lost 7, with 11 bases in between. The CDR3 nucleotides are TGTGCCAGCAGCTTGGATGGGGGAAGGCAGCCCCAGCATTTT. This translates into CASSLDGGRQPQHF. Complete variable domain (other parts from reference TRBV5-8 and TRBJ1-5): EAGVTQSPTHLIKTRGQQATLRCSPISGHTSVYWYQQALGLGLQFLLWYDEGEERNRGNFPPRFSGRQFPNYSSELNVNALELEDSALYLCASSLDGGRQPQHFGDGTRLSIL.

The chain employs TRBV27 and TRBJ2-7; D possibly corresponds to TRBD1 (6 bases). The CDR3 consists of 15 residues. The germline gives CDR1 MNHEY, CDR2 SMNVEV (reference sequence). V dropped 5 bases and J dropped 1 base, with 15 bases sitting between them. This CDR3 is CASSPDRLLSYEQYF. CDR3 nucleotides: TGTGCCAGCAGTCCTGACAGGCTTCTGTCCTACGAGCAGTACTTC.

This chain links TRBV5-6 with TRBJ2-5; 8 nucleotides line up with TRBD2. V shed 4 bases, J shed 3 bases, and the junction held 5 bases outside the gene matches. CDR3 length: 14 amino acids. The germline CDR1 and CDR2 sequences are SGHDT and YYEEEE. The CDR3 region has the DNA TGTGCCAGCAGCGCCGGGACTAGAGAAGAGACCCAGTACTTC. Translating gives CASSAGTREETQYF. Combining the CDR3 with reference TRBV5-6 and TRBJ2-5 gives the whole variable domain DAGVTQSPTHLIKTRGQQVTLRCSPKSGHDTVSWYQQALGQGPQFIFQYYEEEERQRGNFPDRFSGHQFPNYSSELNVNALLLGDSALYLCASSAGTREETQYFGPGTRLLVL.

In this sample, this clonotype turned up a few times. V usage is TRBV29-1 and J usage is TRBJ1-1, with TRBD1 matching 7 bases. Germline lookup yields CDR1 SQVTM and CDR2 ANQGSEA. The CDR3 is 11 amino acids. The ends lost 6 bases at V and 3 bases at J; junction bases unmatched: 1. The CDR3 sequence is CSVGTDTEAFF. The CDR3 DNA follows: TGCAGCGTAGGGACAGACACTGAAGCTTTCTTT. Drawing the rest from reference TRBV29-1 and TRBJ1-1, the complete variable domain is SAVISQKPSRDICQRGTSLTIQCQVDSQVTMMFWYRQQPGQSLTLIATANQGSEATYESGFVIDKFPISRPNLTFSTLTVSNMSPEDSSIYLCSVGTDTEAFFGQGTRLTVV.

The chain carries TRBV15 and TRBJ2-5; 13 positions agree with TRBD2. Germline V gene data show CDR1 as LNHNV and CDR2 as YYDKDF (reference sequence). Unmatched junction bases numbered 3, after V lost 3 bases and J lost 2 bases. The CDR3 length is 16 residues. In DNA form, the CDR3 reads TGTGCCACCAGCAGCGGGACTAGCGGGATACAAGAGACCCAGTACTTC. It encodes CATSSGTSGIQETQYF.

This chain connects TRBV12-3 or TRBV12-4 to TRBJ2-5, with TRBD2 identical over 10 bases. The V and J ends lost 6 bases and 5 bases, in that order; junction bases with no gene match: 6. The CDR3 runs 14 residues. CDR3 in DNA: TGTGCCAGCAGCCTAACTAGCGGGATGGAGACCCAGTACTTC. This sequence encodes CASSLTSGMETQYF.

This clonotype showed up just a few times. The chain has TRBV5-1 and TRBJ1-2; 8 bases line up with TRBD1. The V and J ends lost 7 bases and 8 bases, in that order; junction bases with no gene match: 10. The CDR3 has 13 amino acids. From germline, CDR1 is SGHRS and CDR2 YFSETQ. CDR3 DNA: TGCGCCAGCTCGCCCTCCGGGACAGGAGGCTACACCTTC. Protein sequence: CASSPSGTGGYTF.

The rearrangement joins TRBV9 to TRBJ1-2; 9 bases fit TRBD1. The ends lost 2 bases at V and 2 bases at J; junction bases unmatched: 4. The CDR3 is 15 residues long. Germline CDR1 SGDLS, CDR2 YYNGEE. The CDR3 reads CASSVAGTGNYGYTF. Written as DNA, the CDR3 is TGTGCCAGCAGCGTTGCCGGGACAGGGAACTATGGCTACACCTTC.

This clonotype was detected a few times. The genes are TRBV28 and TRBJ1-6; D gene unclear. Germline V gives CDR1 MDHEN, CDR2 SYDVKM. The V end was cut by 7 bases, the J end by 6 bases, with 16 bases between. The CDR3 loop spans 15 amino acids. CDR3 sequence reads: CASTKGRAGNSPLHF. DNA of the CDR3: TGTGCCAGCACGAAAGGAAGGGCGGGTAATTCACCCCTCCACTTT. Filled out from reference TRBV28 and TRBJ1-6, the complete variable domain reads DVKVTQSSRYLVKRTGEKVFLECVQDMDHENMFWYRQDPGLGLRLIYFSYDVKMKEKGDIPEGYSVSREKKERFSLILESASTNQTSMYLCASTKGRAGNSPLHFGNGTRLTVT.

This chain connects TRBV29-1 to TRBJ2-7; 7 nucleotides agree with TRBD1. Trimming cost V 0 bases and J 2 bases; bases outside gene matches: 7. This CDR3 is built from 15 residues. Germline assignment: CDR1 SQVTM and CDR2 ANQGSEA. CDR3 in DNA: TGCAGCGTTGAAGATGGAAACAGGGGAACCTACGAGCAGTACTTC. It translates to CSVEDGNRGTYEQYF.

The sample holds a few counts of this clonotype. The chain couples TRBV12-3 or TRBV12-4 to TRBJ2-6; 8 bases fit TRBD2. This CDR3 is 17 amino acids long. V lost 5 bases and J lost 0; bases outside the gene matches: 6. The CDR3, as DNA: TGTGCCAGCAGTCCCGTCGGGAGGGGCTCTGGGGCCAACGTCCTGACTTTC. This translates into CASSPVGRGSGANVLTF.

The chain employs TRBV9 and TRBJ2-7; the match to TRBD2 covers 10 bases. V lost 4 bases to trimming and J lost 3 bases; unmatched junction nucleotides: 7. The length of the CDR3 is 15 residues. Germline V gene lookup returns CDR1 SGDLS and CDR2 YYNGEE. CDR3 amino acids: CASSSTSGIVYEQYF. The DNA of the CDR3 is TGTGCCAGCAGCTCCACTAGCGGGATTGTCTACGAGCAGTACTTC.

V and J are TRBV6-4 and TRBJ1-6; D unclear. V was pared by 6 bases and J by 7 bases, with 16 bases between. Germline assignment: CDR1 MRHNA and CDR2 SNTAGT. CDR3 length equals 15 residues. CDR3 residues: CASSQSGLPNSPLHF. For the CDR3, the DNA is TGTGCCAGCAGCCAAAGCGGACTCCCGAATTCACCCCTCCACTTT.